This TCR beta chain was captured by sequencing in a study of breast tumors, draining lymph nodes, adjacent tissues. Study results and caveats: Data fit most tumor T cells coming from lymph node, expanding in tumor. Luminal-like breast cancer showed significantly higher tumor–nontumor repertoire similarity than basal-like. The lymph node origin of tumor T cells was framed as consistent with a hypothesis, not demonstrated. Tumor repertoires ranked between lymph nodes and nontumor tissue in diversity, with V and J gene preferences.

TCRdb re-called the multiplex PCR reads with MiXCR, one entry per CDR3 protein. The sample has about 14,000 distinct CDR3 sequences; about three fifths are singletons. Germline values: CDR1 SQVTM, CDR2 ANQGSEA. Trimming shortened V by 7 bases and J by 5 bases, and 17 bases separated the two germline ends. The CDR3 is made up of 14 amino acids. There are many counts of this clonotype. Its antigen is as yet unknown. J is TRBJ2-2 and V is TRBV29-1, with D possibly being TRBD2 (6 bases). This clonotype was obtained from a female donor with breast cancer. Some clones in this sample may be carry-over from other donors' samples. The specimen was tumor-adjacent breast tissue. CDR3 amino acids: CSGRLGGRTGELFF. The CDR3 coding sequence is TGCAGCGGGAGACTAGGAGGGAGGACCGGGGAGCTGTTTTTT.